The next 2 T cell receptor beta chains were all read from a single sample in a study of blood T cell repertoires in COVID-19 (dated by TCRdb to 2020 to 2021). Library creation used the immunoSEQ multiplex PCR assay. Held by TCRdb, this immuneACCESS table contains in-frame sequences only and omits some clones. Under half of the omission traces to an unresolved V gene where checked; the cause of the rest is unknown. The sample records fewer than 300,000 clones, less than 85% of which are singletons. The top ten clonotypes cover 2% to 3% of the sample. Sequencing was done on a sample of PBMCs or T cells enriched from blood (not recorded which). All receptors come from a woman aged 50 to 60 who had recovered from COVID-19.

In DNA, the CDR3 is TGTGCCAGCAGTAGGCGGGAGGCGTACCAAGAGACCCAGTACTTC. This gives the protein CASSRREAYQETQYF. V usage is TRBV7-9 and J usage is TRBJ2-5; TRBD2 aligns across 8 bases. The length of the CDR3 is 15 residues. V was clipped by 6 bases and J by 0 bases; unmatched bases: 6. Germline assignment: CDR1 SEHNR and CDR2 FQNEAQ (reference sequence).

Note on this clone: The sample holds other DNA sequences that translate to the same CDR3. The chain couples TRBV18 to TRBJ1-2; TRBD1 matches at 8 bases. The germline V gene has CDR1 KGHSH and CDR2 LQKENI. The CDR3 loop spans 13 amino acids. Trimming took 3 bases from V and 4 from J; bases not matched to a gene: 1. The CDR3 protein is CASSPTGGYGYTF. The CDR3 DNA reads TGTGCCAGCTCACCCACAGGGGGCTATGGCTACACCTTC.